The sequence of this TCR beta chain was determined in a study of blood T cell repertoires in COVID-19. How the authors handled the data: Reference gene primer amplification gave estimated nucleated cell counts. The method was immunoSEQ multiplex PCR; TCRdb's version includes in-frame clones alone and lacks a portion of them. That table furnishes V, J and clone size, whereas the DNA furnished D and trimming. The top ten clones hold 1.5% to 2% of a sample with 200,000 to 300,000 clones, 80% to 90% of them seen once. Germline values: CDR1 LGHDT, CDR2 YNNKEL (reference sequence). The CDR3 covers 15 residues. Trimming took 4 bases from V and 2 from J, leaving 11 bases between them.

V gene TRBV3-1 (or the pseudogene TRBV3-2) combines with J gene TRBJ2-2; D uncertain. The TCR originated in a man aged 25 to 40 with active or convalescent COVID-19. Sequenced: peripheral blood. CDR3 residues: CASSLRHGNTGELFF. In nucleotides, the CDR3 is TGTGCCAGCAGCCTCCGACACGGAAACACCGGGGAGCTGTTTTTT.